This T cell receptor (beta chain) emerged from a study of T cells in Graves' hyperthyroidism and ophthalmopathy. Germline values: CDR1 SGDLS, CDR2 YYNGEE. The CDR3 loop spans 14 amino acids. The J segment lost 7 bases and the V segment lost 3 bases, leaving 5 bases of the junction unmatched. Whole-study findings and limits: In blood, most of the thyroid clonotypes expanded above 0.001 were also present.

In its sample, this clonotype was seen once. The antigen is undetermined. This may stem from a read error, because a much larger clone lies one nucleotide away. From RNA transcripts, TCR beta CDR3 regions were amplified. With the HTBI primer set, the TCR CDR3 went through a first round of RT-PCR. Each CDR3 protein is one row after TCRdb ran MiXCR on the multiplex PCR reads. The data hold 400,000 to 500,000 distinct CDR3 sequences, with under 15% observed a single time. This TCR derives from a young man with Graves' ophthalmopathy. The genes are TRBV9 and TRBJ1-1; 11 positions match TRBD1. Source material: blood. The CDR3 sequence: CASSGTGGVIEAFF. CDR3 in DNA: TGTGCCAGCAGCGGGACAGGGGGCGTCATTGAAGCTTTCTTT.